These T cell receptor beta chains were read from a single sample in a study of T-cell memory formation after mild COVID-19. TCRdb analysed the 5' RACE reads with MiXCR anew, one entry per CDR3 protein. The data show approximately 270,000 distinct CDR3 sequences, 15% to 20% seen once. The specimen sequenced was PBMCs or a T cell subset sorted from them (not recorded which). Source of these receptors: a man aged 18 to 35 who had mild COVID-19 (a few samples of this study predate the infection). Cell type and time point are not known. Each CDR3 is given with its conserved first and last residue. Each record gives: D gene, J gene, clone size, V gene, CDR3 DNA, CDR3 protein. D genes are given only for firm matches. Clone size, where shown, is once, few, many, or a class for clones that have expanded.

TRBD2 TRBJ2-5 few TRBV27 TGTGCCAGTAGGGGACTAGCGGGGTACAAAGAGACCCAGTACTTC CASRGLAGYKETQYF
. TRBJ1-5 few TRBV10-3 TGTGCCATCAGTGTTGACCGACAGCCCCAGCATTTT CAISVDRQPQHF
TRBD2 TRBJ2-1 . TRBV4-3 TGCGCCAGCAGCCTATACATGCGGGGGGGCCTGGGGAATGAGCAGTTCTTC CASSLYMRGGLGNEQFF
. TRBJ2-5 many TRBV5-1 TGCGCCAGCAGCCCCGAGGGAGGGGGCGGTGAGACCCAGTACTTC CASSPEGGGGETQYF
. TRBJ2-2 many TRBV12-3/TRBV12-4 TGTGCCAGCAGTTTTGGTAGGGTTACGAACACCGGGGAGCTGTTTTTT CASSFGRVTNTGELFF
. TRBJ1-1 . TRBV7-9 TGTGCCAGCAGCTCGTTTCGACAGGAGGTGTCTGAAGCTTTCTTT CASSSFRQEVSEAFF
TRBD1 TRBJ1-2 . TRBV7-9 TGTGCCGGGACAGGGGAGGCTGGCTACACCTTC CAGTGEAGYTF
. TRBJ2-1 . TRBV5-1 TGCGCCAGCAGCTTGGTTCAGGGCTCCTACAATGAGCAGTTCTTC CASSLVQGSYNEQFF
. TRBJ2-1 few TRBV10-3 TGTGCCATCAGTGAGAACGAAGCCTACAATGAGCAGTTCTTC CAISENEAYNEQFF
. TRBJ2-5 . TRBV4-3 TGCGCCAGCAGCCAGCTCACCGGGACTGGACAAGAGACCCAGTACTTC CASSQLTGTGQETQYF
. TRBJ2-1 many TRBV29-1 TGCAGCGTTGCCGATGAGCAGTTCTTC CSVADEQFF
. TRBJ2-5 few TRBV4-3 TGCGCCAGCAGCCAAGATCATTTAGCAGAGACCCAGTACTTC CASSQDHLAETQYF
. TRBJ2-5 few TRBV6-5 TGTGCCAGCACCACGAAGTCAGGGCTCAATCGCTGGACCCAGTACTTC CASTTKSGLNRWTQYF
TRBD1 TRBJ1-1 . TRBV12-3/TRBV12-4 TGTGCCAGCAGTTTCTCGGACAGGGGGGCTTTGAGACCTTTCTTT CASSFSDRGALRPFF
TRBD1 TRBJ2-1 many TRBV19 TGTGCCAGTATTCCTCCGGGACAGGGAGATAATGAGCAGTTCTTC CASIPPGQGDNEQFF
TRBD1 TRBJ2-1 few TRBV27 TGTGCCAGCAGTTTACCGGGACAGGGGGCAGGGGAGCAGTTCTTC CASSLPGQGAGEQFF
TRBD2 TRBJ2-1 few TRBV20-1 TGCAGTGCTAGAGCGAGCGGGGGGGCCCATGAGCAGTTCTTC CSARASGGAHEQFF
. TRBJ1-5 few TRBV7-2 TGTGCCAGCAGCTCCGCGGGGAGTTCCCCCCAGCATTTT CASSSAGSSPQHF
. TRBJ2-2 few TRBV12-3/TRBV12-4 TGTGCCAGCAGTCGGGACGGCAACACCGGGGAGCTGTTTTTT CASSRDGNTGELFF
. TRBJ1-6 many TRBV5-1 TGCGCCAGCAGCTTGGCCGGTCCAGAAAATAATTCACCCCTCCACTTT CASSLAGPENNSPLHF
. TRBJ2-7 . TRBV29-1 TGCAGCGTTGAGCCTCCGGGAAACTACGAGCAGTACTTC CSVEPPGNYEQYF
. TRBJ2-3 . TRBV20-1 TGCAGTGCTAGTGGGACAGCGGGAGATACGCAGTATTTT CSASGTAGDTQYF
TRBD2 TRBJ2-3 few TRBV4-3 TGCGCCAGCAGCCAAGCCGGGACTAGCCTTGCAGATACGCAGTATTTT CASSQAGTSLADTQYF
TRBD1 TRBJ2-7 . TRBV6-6 TGTGCCAGCAGTTGGGGACAGGACTCCTACGAGCAGTACTTC CASSWGQDSYEQYF
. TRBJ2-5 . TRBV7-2 TGTGCCAGCAGCCTCGCCCTTAAAGAGACCCAGTACTTC CASSLALKETQYF
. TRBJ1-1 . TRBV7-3 TGTGCCAGCAGCACGGCCGGGACGGAAGAAGCTTTCTTT CASSTAGTEEAFF
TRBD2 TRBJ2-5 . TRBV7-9 TGTGCCAGCAGCCCAGTGGGGACTACTCAAGAGACCCAGTACTTC CASSPVGTTQETQYF
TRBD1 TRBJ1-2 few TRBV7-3 TGTGCCAGCAGGGGTGAGGGGGCCTATGGCTACACCTTC CASRGEGAYGYTF
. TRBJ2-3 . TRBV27 TGTGCCAGCAGTTACTCAGCTACTAGCACAGATACGCAGTATTTT CASSYSATSTDTQYF
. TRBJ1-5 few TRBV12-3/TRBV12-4 TGTGCCAGCAGGATGGACAGCTCCAATCGACCCCAGCATTTT CASRMDSSNRPQHF
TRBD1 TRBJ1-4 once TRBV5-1 TGCGCCAGCAGCTCCGGGACAGGGAATGAAAAACTGTTTTTT CASSSGTGNEKLFF
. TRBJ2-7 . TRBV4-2 TGTGCCAGCAGCCAACTACCCGGGACCCACTACGAGCAGTACTTC CASSQLPGTHYEQYF
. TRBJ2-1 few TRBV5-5 TGTGCCAGCAGCTTGAAGGCTAAGAGCTCCTACAATGAGCAGTTCTTC CASSLKAKSSYNEQFF
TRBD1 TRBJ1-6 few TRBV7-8 TGTGCCAGCAGCTGGACAGGGGGCTCCTATAATTCACCCCTCCACTTT CASSWTGGSYNSPLHF
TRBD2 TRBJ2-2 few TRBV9 TGTGCCAGCAGCGTCACTAGCGCGTACACCGGGGAGCTGTTTTTT CASSVTSAYTGELFF